Sequencing of this TCR beta chain was carried out in a study of blood T cell dynamics during melanoma immunotherapy. The wider study: First-line therapy was either pembrolizumab or nivolumab with ipilimumab for metastatic melanoma. Points from the study as a whole: Unlike progressors, later disease-control patients had W3 repertoires gaining clonality or diversity. Clones driving repertoire changes may be melanoma-specific or general immune activation.

Points on this clone: Its specificity is unknown.

The time point here: week 3, after first cycle of checkpoint inhibitor. DNA loading was fixed at about 360 ng for all bulk PBMC samples. The table came from immunoSEQ multiplex PCR; TCRdb's copy has only in-frame clones and leaves some out. The sample holds about 12,000 clones, approximately 87% seen once. Sequenced here: blood, sampled from a patient treated with checkpoint blockade. The TCR comes from a human donor with melanoma.

Here the CDR3 reads CASSPPWGRSSYEQYF. As DNA, the CDR3 is TGCGCCAGCAGCCCCCCCTGGGGCAGGAGCTCCTACGAGCAGTACTTC. The chain combines TRBV4-1 with TRBJ2-7; TRBD1 is a possible D gene (5 bases). The germline CDR1 and CDR2 sequences are MGHRA and YSYEKL. The CDR3 length is 16 residues. Trimming pared 4 bases from V and 0 bases from J, leaving 16 bases between.